Shown below are 12 T cell receptor beta chains from a single sample sequenced in a study of monozygotic twins with cystic fibrosis. Data came from immunoSEQ multiplex PCR; TCRdb stores just in-frame clones and leaves some out. Of 30,000 to 35,000 clones listed, about 92% are singletons. The sequencing input was blood. These receptors were collected from a girl under 10 years old with cystic fibrosis.

The chain uses TRBV5-1 and TRBJ2-1; no firm D call. Trimming left V 1 base short and J 0 bases short, with 20 bases between. This CDR3 comprises 19 residues. Germline loops: CDR1 SGHRS, CDR2 YFSETQ. The CDR3 nucleotides read TGCGCCAGCAGCTTGAAGGGCCCTGGCGGCTCTAGCTCCTACAATGAGCAGTTCTTC. It translates to CASSLKGPGGSSSYNEQFF.

This chain uses TRBV6-5 with TRBJ2-3; maybe TRBD2 (6 bases). The CDR3 totals 12 residues. Germline V gives CDR1 MNHEY, CDR2 SVGAGI. V was cut by 5 bases and J by 6 bases, with 9 bases left in between. Written as DNA, the CDR3 is TGTGCCAGCAGTCGGGACTTGGATACGCAGTATTTT. It specifies CASSRDLDTQYF.

The V gene is TRBV4-1, the J gene TRBJ2-7; D remains ambiguous. The CDR3 is made up of 13 amino acids. Germline lookup yields CDR1 MGHRA and CDR2 YSYEKL. V lost 4 bases and J 0 bases, leaving 7 bases between the germline ends. In DNA, the CDR3 is TGCGCCAGCAGCCCCCTGGGCTCCTACGAGCAGTACTTC. Its protein product is CASSPLGSYEQYF.

The genes are TRBV10-1 and TRBJ1-3; the D is unclear. Deletions cut 0 bases from V and 2 bases from J, with 14 bases between. Looked up from germline, CDR1 is WNHNN and CDR2 is SYGVQD (reference sequence). This CDR3 region has 17 residues. CDR3 residues: CASSESRPRRTGNTIYF. The CDR3 bases are TGCGCCAGCAGTGAGTCGAGACCCAGGAGAACTGGAAACACCATATATTTT.

The rearrangement uses TRBV7-9 and TRBJ2-7; TRBD2 matches at 7 bases. The CDR3 runs to 14 residues. The V gene's germline CDR1 is SEHNR and CDR2 FQNEAQ (reference sequence). Trimming removed 7 bases from V and 2 bases from J; junction bases left unmatched: 8. The CDR3 loop reads CASTRGGEPYEQYF. CDR3 nucleotides: TGTGCCAGCACCCGGGGAGGGGAGCCCTACGAGCAGTACTTC.

J is TRBJ2-3 and V is TRBV7-9; 9 bases fit TRBD1. The V gene's germline CDR1 is SEHNR and CDR2 FQNEAQ (reference sequence). The CDR3 is 13 residues long. The V and J ends lost 5 bases and 4 bases, in that order; junction bases with no gene match: 1. The CDR3 protein is CASSRQGADTQYF. The CDR3 coding sequence is TGTGCCAGCAGCCGACAGGGGGCAGATACGCAGTATTTT.

CDR3 protein: CASSQLRTGFHTEAFF. DNA for the CDR3: TGTGCCAGCAGCCAACTTAGGACAGGTTTTCACACTGAAGCTTTCTTT. The V gene is TRBV4-2, the J gene TRBJ1-1; 7 bases agree with TRBD1. Germline CDR1 is LGHNA and CDR2 is YNFKEQ. The CDR3 spans 16 residues. The V segment lost 2 bases and the J segment 3 bases; nucleotides outside the gene matches: 9.

This rearrangement joins TRBV29-1 to TRBJ2-5; TRBD2 aligns across 9 bases. This CDR3 contains 15 residues. The junction had 13 bases not matched to a gene; V was cut back by 6 bases and J by 5 bases. Germline lookup yields CDR1 SQVTM and CDR2 ANQGSEA. Written as DNA, the CDR3 is TGCAGCGTCCTCCCTGAGGGCGGGAGGGTGGAGACCCAGTACTTC. This translates into CSVLPEGGRVETQYF.

This rearrangement joins TRBV11-2 to TRBJ2-1; tentatively, D is TRBD1 (6 bases). The V end was cut by 6 bases, the J end by 0 bases, with 12 bases between. The CDR3 sequence is 15 residues long. Germline CDR1 is SGHAT and CDR2 is FQNNGV. The CDR3 bases are TGTGCCAGCAGAAAACAGGACAGCTCCTACAATGAGCAGTTCTTC. It yields the protein CASRKQDSSYNEQFF.

The chain couples TRBV18 to TRBJ1-2, with 8 bases matching TRBD1. CDR1 KGHSH and CDR2 LQKENI come from the germline V gene. The junction had 5 bases not matched to a gene; V was cut back by 2 bases and J by 6 bases. The CDR3 extends over 14 amino acids. The CDR3 spells CASSPADREHGYTF. CDR3 in DNA: TGTGCCAGCTCACCAGCGGACAGGGAACATGGCTACACCTTC.

This chain's CDR3 is CASSLVIADTQYF. CDR3 nucleotide sequence: TGTGCCAGCAGCTTAGTTATCGCAGATACGCAGTATTTT. The V call is TRBV7-2, the J call TRBJ2-3; D is ambiguous. This CDR3 has 13 residues. Germline V CDR1 and CDR2: SGHTA, FQGNSA. The germline V and J ends were trimmed by 1 base and 4 bases, with 6 bases remaining between them.

The chain recombines TRBV4-2 with TRBJ2-2, with unresolved D. This CDR3 spans 13 amino acids. Looked up from germline, CDR1 is LGHNA and CDR2 is YNFKEQ. V was shortened by 4 bases and J by 6 bases, with 9 bases between the two germline ends. CDR3 residues: CASSPRLSGELFF. The CDR3 region has the DNA TGTGCCAGCAGCCCCCGACTCTCCGGGGAGCTGTTTTTT.